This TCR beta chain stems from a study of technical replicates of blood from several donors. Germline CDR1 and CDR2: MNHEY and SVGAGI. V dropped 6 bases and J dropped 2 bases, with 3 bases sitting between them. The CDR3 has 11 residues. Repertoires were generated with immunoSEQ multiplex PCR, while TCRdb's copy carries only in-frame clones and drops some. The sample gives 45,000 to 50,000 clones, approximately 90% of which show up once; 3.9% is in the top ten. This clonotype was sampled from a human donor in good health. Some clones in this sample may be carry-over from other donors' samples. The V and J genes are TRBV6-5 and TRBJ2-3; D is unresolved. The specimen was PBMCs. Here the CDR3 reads CASRHTDTQYF. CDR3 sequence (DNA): TGTGCCAGCAGACACACAGATACGCAGTATTTT.